This is a list of T cell receptor beta chains from one sample in a study of cytomegalovirus exposure and HLA in healthy donors. This table comes from immunoSEQ multiplex PCR, and its TCRdb copy is limited to in-frame clones, with some not included. The sample holds under 200,000 clones; approximately 80% are singletons and the top ten take about 1.3%. The sample taken for sequencing was PBMCs. The origin of the receptors is a man in his thirties or forties in good health and CMV-seronegative. Both conserved end residues are part of each CDR3. A D gene is named only where the DNA matches it firmly. Clone size is shown for a subset of rows, as once, few, many or a class of expanded clone.

>TRBV2|TRBD1|TRBJ1-3|.
TGTGCCAGCAGAGGACAGGGGGTATCTGGAAACACCATATATTTT
CASRGQGVSGNTIYF
>TRBV7-2|TRBD2|TRBJ2-3|.
TGTGCCAGCAGCCTCCTAGCGGGAGGGCCGGCAGATACGCAGTATTTT
CASSLLAGGPADTQYF
>TRBV19|TRBD1|TRBJ2-2|.
TGTGCCAGTAGTATAGGCGGTACAGGGGCGAACACCGGGGAGCTGTTTTTT
CASSIGGTGANTGELFF
>TRBV27|TRBD2|TRBJ2-3|.
TGTGCCAGCAGTTTATCTGCGGGAGGATACGCAGATACGCAGTATTTT
CASSLSAGGYADTQYF
>TRBV7-3|.|TRBJ1-1|.
TGTGCCAGCAGCTTCGGATGGGGGCCGGGGACTGAAGCTTTCTTT
CASSFGWGPGTEAFF
>TRBV28|.|TRBJ2-1|.
TGTGCCAGCAGTTCCCGGTACAATGAGCAGTTCTTC
CASSSRYNEQFF
>TRBV19|TRBD1|TRBJ1-5|few
TGTGCCAGTAGTGGGACAGTGAGTAATCAGCCCCAGCATTTT
CASSGTVSNQPQHF
>TRBV7-2|.|TRBJ2-1|.
TGTGCCAGCAGCTTAGGTTGGCAGGGATTAAACAATGAGCAGTTCTTC
CASSLGWQGLNNEQFF
>TRBV28|TRBD1|TRBJ1-2|many
TGTGCCAGCAGCCCAGGGGGACATGGCTACACCTTC
CASSPGGHGYTF
>TRBV15|.|TRBJ1-5|.
TGTGCCACCAGCACCTTTGGGGGGATGTTTTATAGCAATCAGCCCCAGCATTTT
CATSTFGGMFYSNQPQHF
>TRBV6-5|TRBD1|TRBJ1-1|.
TGTGCCAGCAGTTTACAGGGGGCTCAGAACACTGAAGCTTTCTTT
CASSLQGAQNTEAFF
>TRBV11-1|.|TRBJ2-2|once
TGTGCCAGCAGCTCAAGACGGAACAGGCAGAACACCGGGGAGCTGTTTTTT
CASSSRRNRQNTGELFF
>TRBV7-2|.|TRBJ1-1|few
TGTGCCAGCAGATGGGTTCACGGGGGGCTGGACACTGAAGCTTTCTTT
CASRWVHGGLDTEAFF
>TRBV18|TRBD2|TRBJ2-7|few
TGTGCCAGCTCTCCTAAGGGGACTAGCGGCCTCTCCTACGAGCAGTACTTC
CASSPKGTSGLSYEQYF
>TRBV6-5|TRBD2|TRBJ2-3|.
TGTGCCAGCAGTTACAAGGCGGGAGGGCGGGATACGCAGTATTTT
CASSYKAGGRDTQYF
>TRBV5-1|.|TRBJ1-5|.
TGCGCCAGCAGCACCCGACAGCGAGGTAGCAATCAGCCCCAGCATTTT
CASSTRQRGSNQPQHF
>TRBV28|.|TRBJ2-2|.
TGTGCCAGCCTTCAGGGGTACGGGGAGCTGTTTTTT
CASLQGYGELFF
>TRBV19|.|TRBJ2-7|.
TGTGCCAGTAGTATCCAGGGAGGATTCGACGAGCAGTACTTC
CASSIQGGFDEQYF
>TRBV14|.|TRBJ1-1|.
TGTGCCAGCAGCCAAGGAACGGGTGCTCGAGCTTTCTTT
CASSQGTGARAFF
>TRBV7-9|.|TRBJ2-7|.
TGTGCCAGCAGCTTATCCGGGGTAGTTTTTTACTTC
CASSLSGVVFYF
>TRBV19|.|TRBJ1-1|.
TGTGCCAGTAGTACCCCGAGGCGGGACGGGAACACTGAAGCTTTCTTT
CASSTPRRDGNTEAFF
>TRBV7-2|.|TRBJ1-2|few
TGTGCCAGCAGCCCGTCCAGTCCCCCAACTAACTATGGCTACACCTTC
CASSPSSPPTNYGYTF
>TRBV11-1|.|TRBJ2-7|once
TGTGCCAGCAGCTTAGCGAGAGATGCGGGACTCTCCTACGAGCAGTACTTC
CASSLARDAGLSYEQYF
>TRBV19|TRBD1|TRBJ2-2|.
TGTGCCAGTAGTTTGACAGGGGGGTCCCCCACCGGGGAGCTGTTTTTT
CASSLTGGSPTGELFF
>TRBV6-4|TRBD1|TRBJ2-3|.
TGTGCCAGCAGTGACGGGACAGGCACAGATACGCAGTATTTT
CASSDGTGTDTQYF
>TRBV9|.|TRBJ1-4|.
TGTGCCAGCAGCGTGAGTTCGCAGGGTCCTAATGAAAAACTGTTTTTT
CASSVSSQGPNEKLFF
>TRBV19|.|TRBJ2-7|.
TGTGCCAGTAGTATAGGGGCCGGCTCCTACGAGCAGTACTTC
CASSIGAGSYEQYF
>TRBV10-3|.|TRBJ1-1|.
TGTGCCATCAGTGCTATGAACACTGAAGCTTTCTTT
CAISAMNTEAFF
>TRBV5-6|.|TRBJ2-1|.
TGTGCCAGCAGCTTATACAGGGACCGTGAGCAGTTCTTC
CASSLYRDREQFF
>TRBV5-1|TRBD1|TRBJ2-5|once
TGCGCCAGCAGCTTGGCCCCTCAGGGGGTAGTGGGAGAGACCCAGTACTTC
CASSLAPQGVVGETQYF
>TRBV19|TRBD1|TRBJ2-5|.
TGTGCCAGTAGTCTTGGGACAGGGACTCAAGAGACCCAGTACTTC
CASSLGTGTQETQYF
>TRBV10-3|.|TRBJ1-2|.
TGTGCCATCAGTGAGTCGAGGGTGGAAAACTATGGCTACACCTTC
CAISESRVENYGYTF
>TRBV7-2|TRBD1|TRBJ1-1|few
TGTGCCAGCAGCCCTCGGACAGGGTTGAACACTGAAGCTTTCTTT
CASSPRTGLNTEAFF
>TRBV11-2|.|TRBJ1-1|.
TGTGCCAGCAGCTTATGGGGGCTCATGAACACTGAAGCTTTCTTT
CASSLWGLMNTEAFF
>TRBV5-6|.|TRBJ1-5|.
TGTGCCAGCAGCTTGAGGGCGGGGTCCTATAGCAATCAGCCCCAGCATTTT
CASSLRAGSYSNQPQHF
>TRBV5-1|.|TRBJ1-6|.
TGCGCCAGCAGCTTGGCTGGAGATTATAATTCACCCCTCCACTTT
CASSLAGDYNSPLHF
>TRBV2|TRBD2|TRBJ2-1|.
TGTGCCAGCAGTGGCGGGAGCTCCTACAATGAGCAGTTCTTC
CASSGGSSYNEQFF
>TRBV5-4|.|TRBJ2-2|.
TGTGCCAGCAGCTTGGGACTTGCTATCACCGGGGAGCTGTTTTTT
CASSLGLAITGELFF
>TRBV27|.|TRBJ1-4|.
TGTGCCAGCAGTACTGGTGAAAAACTGTTTTTT
CASSTGEKLFF